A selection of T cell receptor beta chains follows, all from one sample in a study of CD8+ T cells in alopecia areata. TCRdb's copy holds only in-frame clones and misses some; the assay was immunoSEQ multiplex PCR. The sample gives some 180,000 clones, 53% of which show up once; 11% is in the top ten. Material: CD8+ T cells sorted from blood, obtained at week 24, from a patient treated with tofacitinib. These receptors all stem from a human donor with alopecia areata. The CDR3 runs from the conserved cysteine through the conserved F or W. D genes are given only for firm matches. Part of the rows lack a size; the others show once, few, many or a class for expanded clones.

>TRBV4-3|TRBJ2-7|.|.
CASSQDAYGGEQYF
TGCGCCAGCAGCCAAGATGCCTATGGTGGCGAGCAGTACTTC
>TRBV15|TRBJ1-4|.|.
CATSRDRASRGEKLFF
TGTGCCACCAGCAGAGACCGGGCCAGTAGAGGTGAAAAACTGTTTTTT
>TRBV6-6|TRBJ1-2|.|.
CASNLHWDRGVGYTF
TGTGCCAGCAACCTACACTGGGATCGCGGGGTTGGCTACACCTTC
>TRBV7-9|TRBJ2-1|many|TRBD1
CASSQDRVNEQFF
TGTGCCAGCAGCCAGGACAGGGTTAATGAGCAGTTCTTC
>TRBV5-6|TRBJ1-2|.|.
CASSLGTPNGYTF
TGTGCCAGCAGCCTCGGGACACCTAATGGCTACACCTTC
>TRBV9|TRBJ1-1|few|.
CASSVGSGPSEAFF
TGTGCCAGCAGCGTAGGGTCAGGCCCATCTGAAGCTTTCTTT
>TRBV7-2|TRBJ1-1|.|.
CASSLEVQEAFF
TGTGCCAGCAGCCTGGAGGTTCAGGAAGCTTTCTTT
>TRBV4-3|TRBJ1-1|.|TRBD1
CASSQEQGMNTEAFF
TGCGCCAGCAGCCAAGAACAGGGGATGAACACTGAAGCTTTCTTT
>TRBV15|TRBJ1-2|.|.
CATSRDLGGREGYTF
TGTGCCACCAGCAGAGATCTCGGGGGCCGTGAAGGCTACACCTTC
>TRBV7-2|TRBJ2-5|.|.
CASSYRLERVGSQETQYF
TGTGCCAGCAGCTACAGGTTGGAGCGGGTGGGGAGTCAAGAGACCCAGTACTTC
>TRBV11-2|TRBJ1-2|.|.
CASSHRKTDYGYTF
TGCGCCAGCAGCCATCGTAAAACAGACTATGGCTACACCTTC
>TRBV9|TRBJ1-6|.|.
CASSGDTGPLSSPLHF
TGTGCCAGCAGCGGCGATACAGGACCCCTGAGTTCACCCCTCCACTTT
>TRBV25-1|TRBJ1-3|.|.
CASSEYGANTIYF
TGTGCCAGCAGTGAATATGGAGCAAACACCATATATTTT
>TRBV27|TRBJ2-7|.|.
CASSSPGTYEQYF
TGTGCCAGCAGTTCCCCGGGGACCTACGAGCAGTACTTC